The 12 T cell receptor beta chains given below trace back to one sample, sequenced in a study of vaccination and CD4 T cells after COVID-19. As for treatment: roughly 11-day PBMC culture with coronavirus spike peptide pools or control peptides (ViraFEST assay). With the Oncomine TCR Beta short-read assay, DNA from cultured CD4+ T cells was sequenced. TCRdb called the PCR reads again in MiXCR, with one record for every CDR3 protein. The repertoire consists of around 14,000 distinct CDR3 sequences, with approximately 21% occurring once and the leading ten covering around 15%. For these TCRs, the target antigens are not known. The specimen sequenced was cultured CD4+ T cells from blood. Receptor source: a human donor with COVID-19.

The chain is built from TRBV5-6 and TRBJ2-1; 7 bases agree with TRBD1. The V segment lost 3 bases and the J segment 5 bases; nucleotides outside the gene matches: 5. This CDR3 comprises 14 residues. Germline V lookup: CDR1 SGHDT, CDR2 YYEEEE. The CDR3 DNA reads TGTGCCAGCAGCTCGCTGACAGGGAACAATGAGCAGTTCTTC. It specifies CASSSLTGNNEQFF. The full variable domain, with the rest looked up from reference TRBV5-6 and TRBJ2-1, is DAGVTQSPTHLIKTRGQQVTLRCSPKSGHDTVSWYQQALGQGPQFIFQYYEEEERQRGNFPDRFSGHQFPNYSSELNVNALLLGDSALYLCASSSLTGNNEQFFGPGTRLTVL.

This chain uses TRBV21-1 with TRBJ1-4. TRBV21-1 is reported as a pseudogene. The CDR3 covers 19 residues. CDR3 nucleotides: TGTGCCAGCAGCAATAGGCCGGACCATTTTATTGCAACTAATGAAAAACTGTTTTTT. Translation gives CASSNRPDHFIATNEKLFF.

This rearrangement joins TRBV19 to TRBJ2-5; TRBD2 matches 11 bases. Germline lookup yields CDR1 LNHDA and CDR2 SQIVND (reference sequence). This CDR3 is built from 16 residues. The trim removed 4 bases at V and 2 bases at J, leaving 6 bases unmatched. The CDR3 region is CASSTRLAGIQETQYF. In DNA form, the CDR3 reads TGTGCCAGTAGTACCCGACTAGCGGGGATACAAGAGACCCAGTACTTC. The complete variable domain, with remaining parts taken from reference TRBV19 and TRBJ2-5, reads DGGITQSPKYLFRKEGQNVTLSCEQNLNHDAMYWYRQDPGQGLRLIYYSQIVNDFQKGDIAEGYSVSREKKESFPLTVTSAQKNPTAFYLCASSTRLAGIQETQYFGPGTRLLVL.

The chain is built from TRBV10-1 and TRBJ2-1; unclear D gene. CDR3 length: 12 amino acids. Per germline, CDR1 WNHNN and CDR2 SYGVQD (reference sequence). V was clipped by 4 bases and J by 3 bases, with 4 bases between them. The CDR3 sequence: CASSGNYNEQFF. CDR3 in DNA: TGCGCCAGCAGTGGGAACTACAATGAGCAGTTCTTC.

The V call is TRBV12-3 or TRBV12-4, the J call TRBJ2-3; 12 positions match TRBD2. V lost 7 bases to trimming and J lost 2 bases; unmatched junction nucleotides: 10. The CDR3 contains 17 residues. The CDR3 here is CASTQVTSGGYTDTQYF. CDR3 in DNA: TGTGCCAGCACTCAAGTCACTAGCGGGGGGTACACAGATACGCAGTATTTT.

This clonotype was observed a handful of times. The chain couples TRBV11-2 to TRBJ1-5; D not certain. The germline V and J ends were trimmed by 1 base and 2 bases, with 12 bases remaining between them. The CDR3 has 16 residues. Germline CDR1 and CDR2: SGHAT and FQNNGV. CDR3 loop: CASSLVNRRGNQPQHF. Written as DNA, the CDR3 is TGTGCCAGCAGCTTAGTGAACCGTAGGGGCAATCAGCCCCAGCATTTT.

The chain uses TRBV6-1 and TRBJ2-7; TRBD1 might be the D (6 bases). The ends were cut back, 10 bases at V and 2 bases at J, with 18 bases in the middle. The CDR3 totals 14 residues. The germline gives CDR1 MNHNS, CDR2 SASEGT. CDR3 DNA sequence: TGTGCCACTTCGGACAGCCTTCCTACCTACGAGCAGTACTTC. This gives the protein CATSDSLPTYEQYF.

This clonotype was picked up a small number of times. The chain couples TRBV7-9 to TRBJ1-3; no firm D call. The CDR3 extends over 13 amino acids. V lost 11 bases, J lost 1 base, and 12 bases lay in between. Germline CDR1 reads SEHNR; CDR2 reads FQNEAQ (reference sequence). The CDR3 DNA is TGTGCCCACGCCACGGGGTCTGGAAACACCATATATTTT. It encodes CAHATGSGNTIYF.

The chain combines TRBV5-4 with TRBJ2-1; TRBD2 agrees at 8 bases. This CDR3 is built from 14 residues. V lost 3 bases, J lost 5 bases, and 4 bases stayed unmatched. Germline V CDR1 and CDR2: SGHNT, YYREEE (reference sequence). This CDR3 is CASSWTSWDNEQFF. The CDR3 DNA reads TGTGCCAGCAGCTGGACTAGCTGGGACAATGAGCAGTTCTTC.

The chain employs TRBV20-1 and TRBJ2-1; D uncertain. The CDR3 is 15 residues long. Germline lookup yields CDR1 DFQATT and CDR2 SNEGSKA (reference sequence). The CDR3 sequence is CSVYRTALPYNEQFF. DNA of the CDR3: TGCAGCGTTTATCGAACAGCCTTACCCTACAATGAGCAGTTCTTC.

The V call is TRBV2, the J call TRBJ2-7; D gene uncertain. This CDR3 region has 15 residues. CDR1 and CDR2 (germline): SNHLY, FYNNEI. Between the trimmed V and J ends, which lost 0 bases and 1 base, there was a span of 10 bases. The CDR3 DNA is TGTGCCAGCAGTGAAGCGGCGGTTCCTTCCTACGAGCAGTACTTC. This translates into CASSEAAVPSYEQYF.

The chain is built from TRBV6-5 and TRBJ1-5, with a possible D match to TRBD1 (6 bases). This CDR3 region has 15 residues. Trimming left V 0 bases short and J 3 bases short, with 9 bases between. Germline V gene data show CDR1 as MNHEY and CDR2 as SVGAGI. CDR3: CASSYSRDNNQPQHF. The CDR3 bases are TGTGCCAGCAGTTACTCGAGGGACAACAATCAGCCCCAGCATTTT.